Included here is one T cell receptor beta chain sequence, with context. Its antigen remains unidentified. The sample comes from a study of cytotoxic CD8 clonotypes in ibrutinib-treated CLL. Broader study findings: Contraction or stability on treatment was seen for public clonotypes, which were uncommon.

The method was immunoSEQ multiplex PCR; TCRdb's version includes in-frame clones alone and lacks a portion of them. The sample carries a few hundred thousand clones, 67% recorded once. The sequence was obtained from a human donor with chronic lymphocytic leukemia. Here the sequenced sample was PBMCs, taken after 36 months of ibrutinib treatment.

The CDR3, as DNA: TGTGCCAGCAGGATGAGGACAGGGGGCTGGACTGAAGCTTTCTTT. Protein sequence: CASRMRTGGWTEAFF. The chain is built from TRBV2 and TRBJ1-1, with 11 bases lining up with TRBD1. CDR1 and CDR2 (germline): SNHLY, FYNNEI. J lost 5 bases, V lost 6 bases, and 8 bases had no gene match. The CDR3 is made up of 15 amino acids.